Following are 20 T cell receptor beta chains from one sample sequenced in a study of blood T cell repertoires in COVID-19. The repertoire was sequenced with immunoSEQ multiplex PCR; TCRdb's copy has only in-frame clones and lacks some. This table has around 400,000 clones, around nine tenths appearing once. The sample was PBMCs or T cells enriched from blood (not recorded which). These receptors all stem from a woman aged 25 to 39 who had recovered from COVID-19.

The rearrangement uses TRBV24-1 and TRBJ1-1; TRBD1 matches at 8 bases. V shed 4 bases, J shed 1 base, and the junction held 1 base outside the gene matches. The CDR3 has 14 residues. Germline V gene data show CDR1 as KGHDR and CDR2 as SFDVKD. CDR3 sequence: CATSEGQGNTEAFF. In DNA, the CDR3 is TGTGCCACCAGTGAAGGACAGGGGAACACTGAAGCTTTCTTT.

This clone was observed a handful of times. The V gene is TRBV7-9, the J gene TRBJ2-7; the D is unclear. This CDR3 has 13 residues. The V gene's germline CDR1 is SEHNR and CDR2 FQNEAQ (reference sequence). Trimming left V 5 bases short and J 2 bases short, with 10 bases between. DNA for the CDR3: TGTGCCAGCAGCGTACTCGATCCCTACGAGCAGTACTTC. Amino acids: CASSVLDPYEQYF. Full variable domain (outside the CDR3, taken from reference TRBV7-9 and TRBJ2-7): DTGVSQNPRHKITKRGQNVTFRCDPISEHNRLYWYRQTLGQGPEFLTYFQNEAQLEKSRLLSDRFSAERPKGSFSTLEIQRTEQGDSAMYLCASSVLDPYEQYFGPGTRLTVT.

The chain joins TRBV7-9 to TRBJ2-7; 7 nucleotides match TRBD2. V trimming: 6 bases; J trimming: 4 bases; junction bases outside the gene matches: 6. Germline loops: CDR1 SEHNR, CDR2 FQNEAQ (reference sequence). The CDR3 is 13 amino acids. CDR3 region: CASREQAGYEQYF. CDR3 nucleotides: TGTGCCAGCAGGGAACAAGCGGGATACGAGCAGTACTTC.

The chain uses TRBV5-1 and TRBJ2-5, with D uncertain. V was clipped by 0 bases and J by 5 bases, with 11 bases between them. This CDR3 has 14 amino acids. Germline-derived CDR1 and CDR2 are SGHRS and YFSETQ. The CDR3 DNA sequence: TGCGCCAGCAGCTTGGAGCCCCCCACGGAGACCCAGTACTTC. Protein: CASSLEPPTETQYF.

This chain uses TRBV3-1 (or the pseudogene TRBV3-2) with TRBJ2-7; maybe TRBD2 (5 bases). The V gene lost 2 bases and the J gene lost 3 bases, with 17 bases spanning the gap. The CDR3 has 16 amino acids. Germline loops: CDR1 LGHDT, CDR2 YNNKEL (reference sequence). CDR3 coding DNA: TGTGCCAGCAGCCAACGGGGTCCGAACATAAACTACGAGCAGTACTTC. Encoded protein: CASSQRGPNINYEQYF.

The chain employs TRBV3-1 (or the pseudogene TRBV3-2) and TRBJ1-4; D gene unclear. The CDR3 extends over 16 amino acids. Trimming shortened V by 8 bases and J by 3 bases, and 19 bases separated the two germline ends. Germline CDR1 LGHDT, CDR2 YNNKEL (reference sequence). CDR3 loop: CASGPGGSEANEKLFF. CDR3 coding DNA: TGTGCCAGCGGCCCCGGAGGCAGTGAAGCTAATGAAAAACTGTTTTTT.

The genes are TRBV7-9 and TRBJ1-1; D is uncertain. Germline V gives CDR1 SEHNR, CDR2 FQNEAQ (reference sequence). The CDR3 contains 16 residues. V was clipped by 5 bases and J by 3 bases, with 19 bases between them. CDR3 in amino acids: CASSPLDNQLYTEAFF. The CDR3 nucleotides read TGTGCCAGCAGCCCCCTTGACAATCAGTTGTACACTGAAGCTTTCTTT. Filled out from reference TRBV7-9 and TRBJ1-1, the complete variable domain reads DTGVSQNPRHKITKRGQNVTFRCDPISEHNRLYWYRQTLGQGPEFLTYFQNEAQLEKSRLLSDRFSAERPKGSFSTLEIQRTEQGDSAMYLCASSPLDNQLYTEAFFGQGTRLTVV.

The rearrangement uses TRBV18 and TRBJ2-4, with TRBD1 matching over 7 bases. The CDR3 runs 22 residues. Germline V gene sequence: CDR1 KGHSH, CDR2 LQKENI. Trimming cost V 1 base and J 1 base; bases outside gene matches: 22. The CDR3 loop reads CASSPRVKETGSLMSAKNIQYF. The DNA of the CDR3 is TGTGCCAGCTCACCACGGGTCAAGGAGACAGGGTCGTTAATGTCGGCCAAAAACATTCAGTACTTC.

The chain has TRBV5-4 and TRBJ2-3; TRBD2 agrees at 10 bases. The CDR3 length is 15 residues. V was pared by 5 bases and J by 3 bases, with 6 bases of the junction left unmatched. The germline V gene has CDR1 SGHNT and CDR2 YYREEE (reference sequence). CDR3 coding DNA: TGTGCCAGCAGAGGAGGACTAGCGGTAACAGATACGCAGTATTTT. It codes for CASRGGLAVTDTQYF.

The CDR3 DNA reads TGTGCCAGCAGCTCGATTCGGTCCGGGACAGGGGCTGAAAAACTGTTTTTT. This sequence encodes CASSSIRSGTGAEKLFF. This chain uses TRBV5-5 with TRBJ1-4; 10 positions agree with TRBD1. The trim removed 3 bases at V and 7 bases at J, leaving 12 bases unmatched. Looked up from germline, CDR1 is SGHKS and CDR2 is YYEKEE (reference sequence). This CDR3 comprises 17 residues.

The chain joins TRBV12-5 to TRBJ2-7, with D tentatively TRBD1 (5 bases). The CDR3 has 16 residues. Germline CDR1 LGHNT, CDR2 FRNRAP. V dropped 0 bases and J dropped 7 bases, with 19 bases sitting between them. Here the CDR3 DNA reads TGTGCTAGTGGTTTGGTATTGGGGCCCATTAGTGAGGAGCAGTACTTC. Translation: CASGLVLGPISEEQYF.

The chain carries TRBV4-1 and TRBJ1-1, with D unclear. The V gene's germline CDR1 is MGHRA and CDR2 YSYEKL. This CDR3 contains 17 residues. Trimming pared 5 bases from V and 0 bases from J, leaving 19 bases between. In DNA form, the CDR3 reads TGCGCCAGCAGCTCCCGGCGGCTCCGCCGCATGAACACTGAAGCTTTCTTT. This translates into CASSSRRLRRMNTEAFF.

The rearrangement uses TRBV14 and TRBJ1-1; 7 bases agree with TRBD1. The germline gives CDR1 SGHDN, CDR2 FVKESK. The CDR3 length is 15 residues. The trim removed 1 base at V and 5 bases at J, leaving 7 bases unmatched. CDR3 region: CASSQAETGDTEAFF. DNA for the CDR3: TGTGCCAGCAGCCAAGCAGAAACAGGGGATACTGAAGCTTTCTTT.

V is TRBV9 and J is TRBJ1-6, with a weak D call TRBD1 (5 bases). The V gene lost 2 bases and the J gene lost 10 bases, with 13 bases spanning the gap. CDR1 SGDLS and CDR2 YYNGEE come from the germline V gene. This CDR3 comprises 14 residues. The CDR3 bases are TGTGCCAGCAGCGTCGGCAGGGTTTACTCACCCCTCCACTTT. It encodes CASSVGRVYSPLHF.

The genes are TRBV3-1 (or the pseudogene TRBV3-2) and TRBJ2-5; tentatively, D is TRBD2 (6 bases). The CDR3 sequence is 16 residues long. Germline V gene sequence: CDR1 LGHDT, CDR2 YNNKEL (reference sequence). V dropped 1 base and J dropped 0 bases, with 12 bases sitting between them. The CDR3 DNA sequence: TGTGCCAGCAGCCAAGGACTAGGCGGCAACCAAGAGACCCAGTACTTC. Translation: CASSQGLGGNQETQYF.

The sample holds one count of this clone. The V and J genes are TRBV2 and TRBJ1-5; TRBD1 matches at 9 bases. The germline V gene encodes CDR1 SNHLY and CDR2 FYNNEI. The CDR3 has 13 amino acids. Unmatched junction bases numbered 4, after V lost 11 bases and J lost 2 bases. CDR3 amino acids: CAGGQGGNQPQHF. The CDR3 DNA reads TGTGCCGGGGGACAGGGAGGCAATCAGCCCCAGCATTTT.

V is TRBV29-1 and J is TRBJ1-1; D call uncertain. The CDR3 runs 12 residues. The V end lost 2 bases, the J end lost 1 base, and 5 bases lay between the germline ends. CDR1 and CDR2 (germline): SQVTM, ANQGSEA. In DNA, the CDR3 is TGCAGCGTTGAACTCTGGAACACTGAAGCTTTCTTT. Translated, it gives CSVELWNTEAFF.

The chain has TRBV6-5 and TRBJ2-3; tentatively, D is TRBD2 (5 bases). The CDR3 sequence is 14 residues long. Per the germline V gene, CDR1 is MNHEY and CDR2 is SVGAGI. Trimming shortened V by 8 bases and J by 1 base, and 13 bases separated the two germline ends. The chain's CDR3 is CASGGRARTDTQYF. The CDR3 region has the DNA TGTGCCAGCGGAGGAAGGGCCCGCACAGATACGCAGTATTTT.

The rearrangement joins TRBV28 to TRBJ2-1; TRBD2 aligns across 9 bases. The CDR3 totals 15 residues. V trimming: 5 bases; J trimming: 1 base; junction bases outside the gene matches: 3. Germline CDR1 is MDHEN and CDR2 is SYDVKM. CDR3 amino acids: CASSPLAGSYNEQFF. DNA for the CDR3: TGTGCCAGCAGTCCTCTAGCGGGGTCCTACAATGAGCAGTTCTTC.

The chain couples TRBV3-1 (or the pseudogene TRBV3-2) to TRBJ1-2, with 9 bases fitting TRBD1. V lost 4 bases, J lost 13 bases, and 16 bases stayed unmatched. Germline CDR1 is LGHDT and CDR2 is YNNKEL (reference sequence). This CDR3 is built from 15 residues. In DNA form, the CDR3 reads TGTGCCAGCAGCCCCCGAGGGACAGGGTGGACCTTCTTCACCTTC. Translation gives CASSPRGTGWTFFTF.